Presented here are 23 T cell receptor beta chains from one specimen sequenced in a study of CXCR3-negative and CXCR3-positive naive CD8 T cells. The study made its TRB cDNA libraries by 5' RACE, adding UMI labels. TCRdb re-called the 5' RACE reads; one entry per CDR3 protein, DNA not given. Its table records approximately 39,000 distinct CDR3 sequences. The sequenced sample consisted of memory CD8+ T cells from blood. Receptor source: a human donor in good health. Some clones in this sample may be carry-over from other donors' samples.

The genes are TRBV5-1 and TRBJ2-3; the D gene TCRdb calls, TRBD1, cannot be checked with no DNA. This CDR3 is 14 amino acids long. Germline V gene data show CDR1 as SGHRS and CDR2 as YFSETQ. CDR3 sequence reads: CASSFAGTTDTQYF.

The gene calls are TRBV6-1 and TRBJ2-1; as DNA is missing, the TRBD2 call by TCRdb cannot be tested. The CDR3 has 15 amino acids. The germline CDR1 and CDR2 sequences are MNHNS and SASEGT. The CDR3 region is CASSGPSGSYNEQFF.

This chain connects TRBV3-2 to TRBJ2-4; the TCRdb call, TRBD1, lacks DNA for checking. TRBV3-2 corresponds to a pseudogene. The CDR3 has 16 residues. CDR3 sequence: CASSLKDRGAKNIQYF.

The chain links TRBV6-2 or TRBV6-3 to TRBJ2-7. The CDR3 runs to 14 residues. Germline V lookup: CDR1 MNHEY, CDR2 SVGEGT. CDR3 sequence: CASSYGSETYEQYF.

V gene TRBV12-3 or TRBV12-4 combines with J gene TRBJ2-5; without DNA, the TCRdb call of TRBD2 cannot be checked. This CDR3 has 16 residues. The CDR3 protein is CASSLGIAGGGETQYF.

V and J are TRBV20-1 and TRBJ2-5; TCRdb's D call, TRBD2, is unchecked because there is no DNA. CDR3 length equals 16 residues. The germline CDR1 and CDR2 sequences are DFQATT and SNEGSKA (reference sequence). The CDR3 region is CSANHGSSGVVETQYF.

The chain is built from TRBV5-1 and TRBJ2-7; checking the TCRdb D call of TRBD2 is not possible without DNA. The CDR3 covers 14 residues. The germline gives CDR1 SGHRS, CDR2 YFSETQ. The CDR3 loop reads CASSPGLAGAGGYF.

The chain employs TRBV29-1 and TRBJ2-7. CDR3 length: 13 residues. CDR1 SQVTM and CDR2 ANQGSEA come from the germline V gene. The CDR3 region is CSVGTKSSYEQYF.

This sequence joins TRBV28 and TRBJ1-1; TCRdb selects TRBD1, and the lack of DNA leaves this call unchecked. Germline CDR1 MDHEN, CDR2 SYDVKM. This CDR3 is built from 18 residues. This chain's CDR3 is CASSLGYPWGIMNTEAFF.

The V gene is TRBV29-1, the J gene TRBJ2-5; TCRdb's D call of TRBD1 is untestable without DNA. The CDR3 runs to 12 residues. CDR1 SQVTM and CDR2 ANQGSEA come from the germline V gene. The CDR3 reads CSVGGREETQYF.

The chain links TRBV12-3 or TRBV12-4 to TRBJ1-1; TCRdb lists TRBD1, though no DNA is available to test this call. This CDR3 contains 15 residues. CDR3 loop: CASRAYGQGATEAFF.

V and J are TRBV12-3 or TRBV12-4 and TRBJ2-4; TCRdb returns TRBD1, unconfirmable since there is no DNA. This CDR3 has 17 amino acids. The CDR3 sequence is CASSLSGQGYDKNIQYF.

This chain joins TRBV29-1 and TRBJ2-3; the TRBD1 assignment by TCRdb is unverifiable without DNA. The CDR3 sequence is 12 residues long. Germline values: CDR1 SQVTM, CDR2 ANQGSEA. Here the CDR3 reads CSVGLGADTQYF.

The rearrangement links TRBV7-9 to TRBJ2-7; TCRdb designates TRBD1, a call that cannot be tested without DNA. Germline values: CDR1 SEHNR, CDR2 FQNEAQ (reference sequence). The CDR3 is 12 residues long. CDR3 protein: CASSPGTAEQYF.

This rearrangement joins TRBV28 to TRBJ2-3. Germline CDR1 is MDHEN and CDR2 is SYDVKM. This CDR3 is 12 amino acids long. CDR3 loop: CAGASSFNTQYF.

The chain uses TRBV5-8 and TRBJ1-4; TCRdb's D call, TRBD1, is unchecked because there is no DNA. CDR1 is SGHTS and CDR2 is YDEGEE in the germline V gene. The CDR3 is made up of 15 amino acids. CDR3 in amino acids: CASSATQGANEKLFF.

The V gene is TRBV4-3, the J gene TRBJ2-1; TCRdb's D call, TRBD1, is unchecked because there is no DNA. Germline CDR1 LGHNA, CDR2 YSLEER. CDR3 size: 14 residues. CDR3 sequence: CASSQDQGVNEQFF.

The rearrangement links TRBV6-4 to TRBJ2-1; without DNA, the TCRdb call of TRBD1 cannot be checked. The CDR3 loop spans 14 amino acids. Germline loops: CDR1 MRHNA, CDR2 SNTAGT. The CDR3 region is CASSPGTGVNEQFF.

V is TRBV7-2 and J is TRBJ1-5; lacking DNA, the TRBD1 call made by TCRdb goes unchecked. This CDR3 contains 15 residues. The germline CDR1 and CDR2 sequences are SGHTA and FQGNSA. The CDR3 here is CASSFGTGSNQPQHF.

The chain uses TRBV7-9 and TRBJ2-7; TCRdb gives TRBD1 as the D gene, but with no DNA this cannot be confirmed. Germline CDR1 reads SEHNR; CDR2 reads FQNEAQ (reference sequence). The CDR3 length is 13 residues. The CDR3 sequence: CASRPDRVVEQYF.

V usage is TRBV7-9 and J usage is TRBJ2-1. Germline loops: CDR1 SEHNR, CDR2 FQNEAQ (reference sequence). CDR3 size: 13 residues. The CDR3 protein is CASSSDLDNEQFF.

The rearrangement joins TRBV10-2 to TRBJ2-2; TCRdb's assignment of TRBD2 cannot be checked, as there is no DNA. The CDR3 length is 14 residues. Germline assignment: CDR1 WSHSY and CDR2 SAAADI. CDR3 region: CASSDSGEAGELFF.

The chain uses TRBV15 and TRBJ2-7; TCRdb returns TRBD2, unconfirmable since there is no DNA. CDR3 length equals 15 residues. Germline V CDR1 and CDR2: LNHNV, YYDKDF (reference sequence). The CDR3 region is CATSRAAGGAYEQYF. Together with reference TRBV15 and TRBJ2-7, the CDR3 gives the full variable domain: DAMVIQNPRYQVTQFGKPVTLSCSQTLNHNVMYWYQQKSSQAPKLLFHYYDKDFNNEADTPDNFQSRRPNTSFCFLDIRSPGLGDTAMYLCATSRAAGGAYEQYFGPGTRLTVT.